This TCR beta chain originates from a study of radiotherapy plus CTLA-4 blockade in lung cancer. Study results and limitations: Radiotherapy with ipilimumab was followed by blood expansion of tumor-derived clones. Dynamics of early blood T cell clones, together with interferon-beta, were reportedly the best predictors of response.

This clone has only a few counts. Its antigen is not known. Trimming cost V 5 bases and J 4 bases, with 18 bases left between them. This CDR3 has 15 amino acids. CDR1 is MNHEY and CDR2 is SMNVEV in the germline V gene (reference sequence). This table comes from immunoSEQ multiplex PCR, and its TCRdb copy is limited to in-frame clones, with some not included. Here the sample spans over 14,000 clones, 65% to 75% being singletons. This clonotype originated in a human donor with non-small cell lung cancer whose response to radiotherapy plus ipilimumab could not be evaluated. The chain is built from TRBV27 and TRBJ2-7; TRBD1 might be the D (5 bases). The sequenced sample was peripheral blood, obtained from a patient treated with radiotherapy plus ipilimumab. The CDR3 region has the DNA TGTGCCAGCAGTCGGAAGTTTTCCGACAGTTACGAGCAGTACTTC. It is translated as CASSRKFSDSYEQYF.